This paragraph covers one T cell receptor (beta chain) sequence. These data come from a study of blood T cell repertoires in COVID-19. Looking at the study overall: Material from acute and convalescent COVID-19 was sourced from the United States, Italy and Spain. PBMCs, B-cell-depleted T cells, or T cells provided the cDNA or gDNA that made up the material.

In the original analysis: Nucleated cell number was recorded as an estimate derived from reference gene primer amplification. Sequencing was performed with immunoSEQ multiplex PCR; in TCRdb, only in-frame clones are kept and a portion is missing. V and J calls and clone size are as listed in that table; D and trimming were resolved from the DNA. The sample includes some 150,000 clones, 76% of them seen just once. Trimming pared 1 base from V and 3 bases from J, leaving 10 bases between. Germline V gene sequence: CDR1 SGHTA, CDR2 FQGNSA. The CDR3 has 14 residues. This TCR derives from a woman older than 75 with active or convalescent COVID-19. This chain joins TRBV7-2 and TRBJ2-7; possible D gene TRBD2, 6 bases. Sequencing was done on a sample of peripheral blood. The CDR3 spells CASSLGGESYEQYF. In nucleotides, the CDR3 is TGTGCCAGCAGCTTAGGGGGGGAGAGCTACGAGCAGTACTTC.